This TCR beta chain was found in a study of cytomegalovirus exposure and HLA in healthy donors. Vbeta (60) and Jbeta (13) primers were used in the PCR. Sequencing was performed with immunoSEQ multiplex PCR; in TCRdb, only in-frame clones are kept and a portion is missing. The table lists 140,000 to 150,000 clones, around 80% of them singletons, with about an eighth in the top ten. Study observations and caveats: Fewer N-insertions than the roughly 630-donor mean were reportedly shown by an Asian-associated ancestry cluster in a later analysis. In a later analysis, parvovirus B19, influenza, CMV and Epstein-Barr virus appeared linked to several top co-occurrence clusters. Most CMV-associated TCR beta chains were later found to appear HLA-restricted.

The CDR3 loop spans 11 amino acids. Between the trimmed V and J ends, which lost 5 bases and 5 bases, there was a span of 3 bases. Germline lookup yields CDR1 MNHNY and CDR2 SVGAGI (reference sequence). In regard to this clone: Its antigen remains unidentified.

The specimen sequenced was PBMCs. This receptor was obtained from a man in his forties in good health and CMV-seropositive. The chain has TRBV6-6 and TRBJ2-2; D gene ambiguous. The CDR3 sequence: CASSPTGELFF. The CDR3, as DNA: TGTGCCAGCAGTCCGACCGGGGAGCTGTTTTTT.